This T cell receptor beta chain was captured in a study of blood T cell repertoires in COVID-19. Study overall: Samples taken during acute and convalescent COVID-19 were collected in the United States, Italy and Spain. The analysed material was cDNA or gDNA that came from T cells, B-cell-depleted T cells, or PBMCs.

Methods used by the authors: The assay estimated nucleated cells by amplifying reference gene primers. Profiling relied on immunoSEQ multiplex PCR, and the TCRdb table lists in-frame clones only, not all of them. V and J calls plus clone size are reproduced from that table; the DNA served to infer D and trimming. The sample has a few hundred thousand clones, under 90% seen once. This CDR3 region has 13 residues. V lost 5 bases and J lost 4, with 9 bases in between. This rearrangement joins TRBV12-3 or TRBV12-4 to TRBJ1-3, with D maybe TRBD1 (5 bases). This clonotype was obtained from a woman of 80 years or more with active or convalescent COVID-19. Sequencing was carried out using peripheral blood. Here the CDR3 reads CASSARVGNTIYF. The DNA for the CDR3 is TGTGCCAGCAGTGCCAGGGTCGGAAACACCATATATTTT.